Below, 3 T cell receptor beta chains from the same sample are listed, as sequenced in a study of blood T cell repertoires in COVID-19. Repertoires were generated with immunoSEQ multiplex PCR, while TCRdb's copy carries only in-frame clones and drops some. Of some 87,000 clones listed, more than 80% are singletons. Sequenced material: peripheral blood. The receptors shown here come from a human donor in a cohort sampled during active COVID-19.

The chain has TRBV27 and TRBJ2-1, with 13 nucleotides matching TRBD2. Germline V lookup: CDR1 MNHEY, CDR2 SMNVEV (reference sequence). V lost 1 base and J lost 9; bases outside the gene matches: 6. The CDR3 spans 16 residues. CDR3 loop: CASSLWTSGGWGEQFF. The CDR3 nucleotides read TGTGCCAGCAGTTTATGGACTAGCGGGGGCTGGGGTGAGCAGTTCTTC.

This clone occurred a few times. The chain couples TRBV5-6 to TRBJ1-3; no firm D call. Looked up from germline, CDR1 is SGHDT and CDR2 is YYEEEE. V was pared by 0 bases and J by 0 bases, with 7 bases between. This CDR3 region has 15 residues. DNA for the CDR3: TGTGCCAGCAGCTTGGGGCTTCACTCTGGAAACACCATATATTTT. It is translated as CASSLGLHSGNTIYF.

This clone showed up just a few times. The CDR3 reads CASSSGDRSYGYTF. In nucleotides, the CDR3 is TGTGCCAGCAGCTCCGGGGACAGGAGTTATGGCTACACCTTC. The chain carries TRBV7-2 and TRBJ1-2; 8 bases agree with TRBD1. The trim removed 4 bases at V and 5 bases at J, leaving 6 bases unmatched. Germline V gene lookup returns CDR1 SGHTA and CDR2 FQGNSA. The CDR3 spans 14 residues.